This is a list of T cell receptor beta chains from one sample in a study of blood T cell repertoires in COVID-19. Data came from immunoSEQ multiplex PCR; TCRdb stores just in-frame clones and leaves some out. The sample includes hundreds of thousands of clones, 70% to 90% of them seen just once. The sample was peripheral blood. Receptors were obtained from a woman aged 60-75 years with COVID-19, enrolled during active disease. Each CDR3 is given with its conserved first and last residue. The order of the fields is J gene, CDR3 length, V gene, clone size, D gene, CDR3 protein, CDR3 DNA. D genes are given only for firm matches. Size tells how often a clone was seen (once, few, many) or the class of an expanded clone, and some rows leave it out.

TRBJ1-1 14 TRBV5-1 . . CASSVGTLRTEAFF TGCGCCAGCAGCGTGGGGACATTGCGCACTGAAGCTTTCTTT
TRBJ1-4 15 TRBV3-1/TRBV3-2 once . CASSPGGAGGEKLFF TGTGCCAGCAGCCCCGGAGGGGCGGGGGGTGAAAAACTGTTTTTT
TRBJ1-1 16 TRBV7-8 . TRBD1 CASSFPLTGGRTEAFF TGTGCCAGCAGCTTCCCGCTTACAGGGGGACGGACTGAAGCTTTCTTT
TRBJ1-2 16 TRBV5-1 . TRBD1 CASSYYYRGSDYGYTF TGCGCCAGCAGCTACTACTACAGGGGATCGGACTATGGCTACACCTTC
TRBJ1-6 15 TRBV30 . TRBD1 CAWRPLDRDNSPLHF TGTGCCTGGAGACCTCTCGACAGGGATAATTCACCCCTCCACTTT
TRBJ1-2 14 TRBV5-6 . TRBD1 CASSLPTGVGGYTF TGTGCCAGCAGCCTACCGACAGGGGTGGGTGGCTACACCTTC
TRBJ1-5 17 TRBV21-1 . . CASSKGSGTRSNQPQHF TGTGCCAGCAGCAAAGGATCGGGGACAAGAAGCAATCAGCCCCAGCATTTT
TRBJ1-5 14 TRBV28 . TRBD1 CASRSGTGNQPQHF TGTGCCAGCAGATCCGGGACAGGGAATCAGCCCCAGCATTTT
TRBJ1-3 16 TRBV30 . . CAWSSTRVYSGNTIYF TGTGCCTGGAGCTCTACTAGGGTATACTCTGGAAACACCATATATTTT
TRBJ2-1 14 TRBV15 . . CATSRELSYNEQFF TGTGCCACCAGCAGGGAGCTTTCCTACAATGAGCAGTTCTTC
TRBJ1-2 15 TRBV6-5 . . CASSYSWQGTNGYTF TGTGCCAGCAGTTACTCGTGGCAGGGGACCAATGGCTACACCTTC
TRBJ1-4 15 TRBV6-5 . TRBD1 CASSYRWAGGEKLFF TGTGCCAGCAGTTACCGGTGGGCAGGGGGGGAAAAACTGTTTTTT
TRBJ2-1 16 TRBV18 . . CASSPLDAGRTNEQFF TGTGCCAGCTCACCACTCGATGCGGGACGTACCAATGAGCAGTTCTTC
TRBJ1-4 14 TRBV6-5 . . CASSYQGGQEKLFF TGTGCCAGCAGTTACCAGGGAGGGCAAGAAAAACTGTTTTTT
TRBJ1-1 17 TRBV9 . . CASSVEPWQTVNTEAFF TGTGCCAGCAGCGTAGAACCTTGGCAGACTGTGAACACTGAAGCTTTCTTT
TRBJ2-1 17 TRBV5-4 . TRBD2 CASSPGLAGRSYNEQFF TGTGCCAGCAGCCCTGGACTAGCGGGGAGGTCCTACAATGAGCAGTTCTTC
TRBJ2-5 16 TRBV24-1 . TRBD1 CATSDPDRVDGETQYF TGTGCCACCAGTGATCCGGACAGGGTTGACGGAGAGACCCAGTACTTC
TRBJ2-1 16 TRBV7-3 few TRBD2 CASSPTSTSAYNEQFF TGTGCCAGCAGCCCGACGTCGACTAGCGCCTACAATGAGCAGTTCTTC
TRBJ1-2 15 TRBV28 . . CASSSPDRPSYGYTF TGTGCCAGCAGTTCCCCTGACAGGCCAAGCTATGGCTACACCTTC
TRBJ1-1 15 TRBV18 . TRBD1 CASSLLSGGGTEAFF TGTGCCAGCTCTCTCCTGTCAGGGGGCGGCACTGAAGCTTTCTTT
TRBJ1-6 20 TRBV19 . TRBD1 CASRPSDRELPYSYNSPLHF TGTGCCAGTAGACCCTCAGACAGGGAACTACCCTACTCCTATAATTCACCCCTCCACTTT
TRBJ1-4 15 TRBV15 . TRBD1 CATSRDRGTNEKLFF TGTGCCACCAGCAGGGACAGGGGGACTAATGAAAAACTGTTTTTT
TRBJ2-7 14 TRBV3-1/TRBV3-2 . . CASSSGGRSYEQYF TGTGCCAGCAGCTCTGGCGGGCGCTCCTACGAGCAGTACTTC
TRBJ2-6 17 TRBV24-1 . . CATSVGRAHPGANVLTF TGTGCCACCAGTGTGGGCAGGGCCCATCCTGGGGCCAACGTCCTGACTTTC